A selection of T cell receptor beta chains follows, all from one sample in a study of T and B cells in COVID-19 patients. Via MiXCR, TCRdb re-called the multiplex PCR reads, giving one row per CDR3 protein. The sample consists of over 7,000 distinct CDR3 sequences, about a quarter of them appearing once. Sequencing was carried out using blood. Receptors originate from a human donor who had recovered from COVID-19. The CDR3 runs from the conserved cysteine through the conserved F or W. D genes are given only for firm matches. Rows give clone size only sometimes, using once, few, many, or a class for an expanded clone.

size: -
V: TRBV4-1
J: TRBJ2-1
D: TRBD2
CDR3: CASKPAGGSNEQFF
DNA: TGCGCCAGTAAGCCGGCGGGAGGATCCAATGAGCAGTTCTTC

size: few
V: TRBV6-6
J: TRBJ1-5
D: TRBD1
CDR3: CASSYDRLRGQQPQHF
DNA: TGTGCCAGCAGTTACGACCGATTGAGGGGGCAGCAGCCCCAGCATTTT

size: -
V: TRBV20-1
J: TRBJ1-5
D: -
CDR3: CSAMEDSNQPQHF
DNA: TGCAGTGCGATGGAGGACAGTAATCAGCCCCAGCATTTT

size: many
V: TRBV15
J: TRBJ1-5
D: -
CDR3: CATSRDLGLWPQHF
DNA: TGTGCCACCAGCAGAGATCTGGGGCTTTGGCCCCAGCATTTT

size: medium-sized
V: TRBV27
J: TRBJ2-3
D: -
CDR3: CASSPRKGYTDTQYF
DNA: TGTGCCAGCAGCCCTAGAAAGGGGTATACAGATACGCAGTATTTT

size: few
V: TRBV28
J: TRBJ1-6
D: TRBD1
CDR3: CANRGQVPNSPLHF
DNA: TGTGCCAACCGGGGACAGGTCCCCAATTCACCCCTCCACTTT

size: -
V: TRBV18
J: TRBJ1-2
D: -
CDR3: CASSSAGTNYGYTF
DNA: TGTGCCAGCTCATCCGCCGGGACTAACTATGGCTACACCTTC

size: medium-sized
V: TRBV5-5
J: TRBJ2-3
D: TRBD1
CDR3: CASSLGAGTVESTDTQYF
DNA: TGTGCCAGCAGCTTGGGCGCCGGGACAGTAGAAAGCACAGATACGCAGTATTTT

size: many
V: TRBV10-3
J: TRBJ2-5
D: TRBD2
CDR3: CAISESPGLAGETQYF
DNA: TGTGCCATCAGTGAGTCTCCGGGACTAGCGGGAGAGACCCAGTACTTC

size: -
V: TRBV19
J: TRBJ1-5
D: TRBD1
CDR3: CASSIRTGYSNQPQHF
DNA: TGTGCCAGTAGTATACGGACAGGGTATAGCAATCAGCCCCAGCATTTT

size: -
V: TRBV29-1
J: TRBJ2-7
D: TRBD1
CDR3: CSVLPGQGSNEQYF
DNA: TGCAGCGTGCTACCGGGACAGGGGAGCAACGAGCAGTACTTC

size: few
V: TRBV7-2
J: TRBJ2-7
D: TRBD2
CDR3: CASSQLAGGTEQYF
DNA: TGTGCCAGCAGCCAGCTAGCGGGAGGTACCGAGCAGTACTTC

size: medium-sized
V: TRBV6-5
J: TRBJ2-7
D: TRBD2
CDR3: CASNRAGAGYEQYF
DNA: TGTGCCAGCAACCGAGCGGGAGCGGGCTACGAGCAGTACTTC

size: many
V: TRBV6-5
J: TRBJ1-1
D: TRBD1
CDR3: CASSFRQGGTEAFF
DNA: TGTGCCAGCAGTTTTCGACAGGGGGGCACTGAAGCTTTCTTT

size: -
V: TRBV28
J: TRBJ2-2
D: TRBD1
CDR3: CASSLSGQGSGELFF
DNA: TGTGCCAGCAGTTTATCGGGACAGGGGTCCGGGGAGCTGTTTTTT

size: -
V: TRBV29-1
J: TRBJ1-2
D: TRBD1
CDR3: CSVEGQGAHGYTF
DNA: TGCAGCGTTGAGGGACAGGGGGCGCACGGCTACACCTTC

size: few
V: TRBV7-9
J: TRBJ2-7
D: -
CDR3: CASSPRDRSYEQYF
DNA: TGTGCCAGCAGCCCCCGGGACCGGTCCTACGAGCAGTACTTC

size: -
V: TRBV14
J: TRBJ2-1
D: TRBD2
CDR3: CASRGLAGYYNEQFF
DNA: TGTGCCAGCAGAGGACTAGCGGGGTACTACAATGAGCAGTTCTTC

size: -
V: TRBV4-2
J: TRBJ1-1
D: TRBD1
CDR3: CASSQAGHRGSVCTEAFF
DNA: TGTGCCAGCAGCCAAGCGGGGCACAGGGGGTCTGTGTGTACTGAAGCTTTCTTT

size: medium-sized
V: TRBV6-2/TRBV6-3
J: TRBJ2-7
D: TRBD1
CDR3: CASTSAGTGVYEQYF
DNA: TGTGCCAGCACCTCGGCCGGGACAGGGGTATACGAGCAGTACTTC

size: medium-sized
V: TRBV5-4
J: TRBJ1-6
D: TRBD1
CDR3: CASSFSGGGSPLHF
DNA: TGTGCCAGCAGCTTCTCAGGGGGCGGTTCACCCCTCCACTTT

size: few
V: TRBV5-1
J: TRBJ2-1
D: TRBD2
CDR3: CASSPHGTSGDSYNEQFF
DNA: TGCGCCAGCAGCCCGCACGGGACTAGCGGGGACTCCTACAATGAGCAGTTCTTC

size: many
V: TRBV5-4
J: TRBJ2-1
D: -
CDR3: CASSPRRQGGHNEQFF
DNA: TGTGCCAGCAGCCCCCGGCGGCAGGGGGGTCACAATGAGCAGTTCTTC

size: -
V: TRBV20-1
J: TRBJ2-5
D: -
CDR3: CSARDPRGHTQQETQYF
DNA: TGCAGTGCTAGAGATCCCCGGGGGCATACCCAACAAGAGACCCAGTACTTC

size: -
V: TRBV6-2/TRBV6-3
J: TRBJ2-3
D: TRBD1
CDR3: CASSSNPGQGADTQYF
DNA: TGTGCCAGCAGTTCGAATCCGGGACAGGGGGCAGATACGCAGTATTTT

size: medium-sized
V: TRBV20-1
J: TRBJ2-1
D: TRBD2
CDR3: CSSGLADYNEQFF
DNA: TGCAGTAGTGGGCTAGCGGATTACAATGAGCAGTTCTTC

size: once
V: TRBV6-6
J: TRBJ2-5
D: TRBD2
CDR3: CARKTTSGVQETQYF
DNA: TGTGCCAGGAAAACGACTAGCGGGGTTCAAGAGACCCAGTACTTC

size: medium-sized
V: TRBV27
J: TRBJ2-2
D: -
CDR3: CASSLTRFTGELFF
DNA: TGTGCCAGCAGTTTAACCAGGTTTACCGGGGAGCTGTTTTTT

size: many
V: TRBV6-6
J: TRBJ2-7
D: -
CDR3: CASGGLRGEQYF
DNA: TGTGCCAGCGGGGGCCTACGGGGGGAGCAGTACTTC

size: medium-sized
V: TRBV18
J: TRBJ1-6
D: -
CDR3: CASSPIPEGIAPLHF
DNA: TGTGCCAGCTCACCAATCCCCGAGGGGATCGCACCCCTCCACTTT

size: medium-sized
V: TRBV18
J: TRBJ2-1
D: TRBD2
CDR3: CASSPASGSSYNEQFF
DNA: TGTGCCAGCTCACCAGCTAGCGGGAGCTCCTACAATGAGCAGTTCTTC

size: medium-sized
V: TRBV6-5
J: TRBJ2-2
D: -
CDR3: CASTQGRGSNTGELFF
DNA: TGTGCCAGCACCCAGGGAAGGGGCTCGAACACCGGGGAGCTGTTTTTT